This is a list of T cell receptor beta chains from one sample in a study of T cell responses to AZD1222 COVID-19 vaccine. Profiling relied on immunoSEQ multiplex PCR, and the TCRdb table lists in-frame clones only, not all of them. The table records over 200,000 clones, less than 95% of them present only once. The material sequenced was peripheral blood, taken 28 days after the second dose of the MenACWY control vaccine. Every receptor here comes from an adult who received the MenACWY meningococcal vaccine as a control. Each CDR3 is given without its conserved first and last residue. D genes are given only for firm matches.

D gene: .; V gene: TRBV28; CDR3 protein: ASRPSGNRGGWNEQF
D gene: .; V gene: TRBV4-1; CDR3 protein: ASSQGGGVGEQF
D gene: TRBD2; V gene: TRBV4-2; CDR3 protein: ASSTSTSGRGNTGELF
D gene: .; V gene: TRBV19; CDR3 protein: ASSITGTRGGYT
D gene: .; V gene: TRBV9; CDR3 protein: ASSGRDSTEAF
D gene: .; V gene: TRBV10-3; CDR3 protein: AVSGGGQGEQF
D gene: TRBD2; V gene: TRBV11-2; CDR3 protein: ASSLSTSGRTDTQY
D gene: .; V gene: TRBV2; CDR3 protein: ASSEPGNYEQY
D gene: TRBD1; V gene: TRBV5-4; CDR3 protein: ASSPRGGARTEAF
D gene: .; V gene: TRBV5-1; CDR3 protein: ASSLGQGGTGELF
D gene: TRBD2; V gene: TRBV30; CDR3 protein: AWSVAGGTDTQY
D gene: .; V gene: TRBV9; CDR3 protein: ASSVAGVGSPLH
D gene: TRBD1; V gene: TRBV7-7; CDR3 protein: ASSSDRGGETQY
D gene: .; V gene: TRBV2; CDR3 protein: ASSEAGPGYTEAF
D gene: .; V gene: TRBV5-4; CDR3 protein: ASSPSPSTDTQY
D gene: TRBD2; V gene: TRBV7-2; CDR3 protein: ASSLVAGGTDTQY
D gene: .; V gene: TRBV7-2; CDR3 protein: ASSVNNSPLH
D gene: .; V gene: TRBV11-2; CDR3 protein: ASSLEGPGLRFFTEAF
D gene: .; V gene: TRBV7-2; CDR3 protein: ASSLEFMAGLGNEQF
D gene: .; V gene: TRBV28; CDR3 protein: ASSLGPPRNSPLH
D gene: .; V gene: TRBV27; CDR3 protein: ARQWFPGELF
D gene: TRBD1; V gene: TRBV4-1; CDR3 protein: ASPGTGESPLH
D gene: .; V gene: TRBV28; CDR3 protein: ASSKDDTGELF
D gene: .; V gene: TRBV12-3/TRBV12-4; CDR3 protein: ASSFGSGNTIY
D gene: .; V gene: TRBV3-1/TRBV3-2; CDR3 protein: ASSQGPQGRNYGYT
D gene: TRBD1; V gene: TRBV13; CDR3 protein: ASSSDRTGYLEQY
D gene: .; V gene: TRBV19; CDR3 protein: ASSILGDSQPQH
D gene: .; V gene: TRBV9; CDR3 protein: ASSSGRTMNTEAF
D gene: .; V gene: TRBV12-3/TRBV12-4; CDR3 protein: ASSPIGEKLF
D gene: .; V gene: TRBV2; CDR3 protein: ASRIYDRPANEQY
D gene: .; V gene: TRBV6-5; CDR3 protein: ASSYSLGGGYEQY
D gene: TRBD2; V gene: TRBV28; CDR3 protein: ASNGLAGGLPYEQY
D gene: .; V gene: TRBV28; CDR3 protein: ASSLEGNNEQF
D gene: TRBD1; V gene: TRBV5-1; CDR3 protein: ASSTGTGGSEQY
D gene: TRBD1; V gene: TRBV28; CDR3 protein: ASSLSPPGQGNEQY
D gene: .; V gene: TRBV7-2; CDR3 protein: ASSFAGPYGYT
D gene: TRBD1; V gene: TRBV19; CDR3 protein: ASSIGTGDYNEQF
D gene: TRBD1; V gene: TRBV9; CDR3 protein: ASSPRQGSSYEQY
D gene: .; V gene: TRBV28; CDR3 protein: ASSLSINYGYT
D gene: TRBD2; V gene: TRBV7-6; CDR3 protein: ASSLLAGGHEQY
D gene: .; V gene: TRBV7-9; CDR3 protein: ASSYQGLNEKLF
D gene: TRBD1; V gene: TRBV19; CDR3 protein: ASSIPGQGSFYGYT
D gene: TRBD2; V gene: TRBV4-1; CDR3 protein: ASSQDGAGLAGAEYTDTQY
D gene: .; V gene: TRBV10-3; CDR3 protein: AISMTGALALYEQY
D gene: .; V gene: TRBV6-2/TRBV6-3; CDR3 protein: ASSYSSTNQPQH
D gene: TRBD2; V gene: TRBV28; CDR3 protein: ASSRRTSGSRWVHNEQF
D gene: .; V gene: TRBV29-1; CDR3 protein: SVATYGPDEAF
D gene: .; V gene: TRBV28; CDR3 protein: ASSLSGYEQY
D gene: .; V gene: TRBV24-1; CDR3 protein: ATSDFSQGYQETQY
D gene: .; V gene: TRBV6-2/TRBV6-3; CDR3 protein: ASSAGVTYQETQY
D gene: TRBD2; V gene: TRBV3-1/TRBV3-2; CDR3 protein: ASSQDPPRGGSYEQY
D gene: .; V gene: TRBV12-3/TRBV12-4; CDR3 protein: ASSLWGRLEQY
D gene: .; V gene: TRBV6-2/TRBV6-3; CDR3 protein: ASSYGAEAF
D gene: .; V gene: TRBV9; CDR3 protein: ASSARDQETQY
D gene: TRBD2; V gene: TRBV7-9; CDR3 protein: ASSPLGGGAGEQF